This T cell receptor beta chain was retrieved from a study of OX40 agonist ivuxolimab in advanced cancers. Study in general: The dose of intravenous ivuxolimab that patients received every 2 weeks ranged from 0.01 to 10 mg/kg.

General observations from the study: Expanded clones were, on average, more numerous among CD8+ T cells than CD4+. There was clonal expansion of CD4+ and CD8+ blood T cells by week 6 at 0.1 to 3.0 mg/kg.

TCRdb keeps only in-frame clones here, not all; method: immunoSEQ multiplex PCR. Seen here are about 50,000 clones, 75% to 85% observed once, and the top ten hold approximately 1.1%. Germline V gene lookup returns CDR1 SGHDT and CDR2 YYEEEE. V lost 2 bases and J lost 5, with 13 bases in between. The CDR3 is 14 amino acids. Concerning this clone: Antigen specificity is unknown.

The receptor was derived from an adult with an advanced solid tumor such as melanoma, head and neck, liver or kidney cancer. This sample comprised CD4+ or CD8+ T cells sorted from blood, obtained in a trial of the OX40 agonist ivuxolimab. The genes are TRBV5-6 and TRBJ1-1; the D is unclear. The CDR3 nucleotides read TGTGCCAGCAGCTTCCCCCCGGGAGTGACTGAAGCTTTCTTT. It translates to CASSFPPGVTEAFF.